This T cell receptor (beta chain) was recorded in a study of T cells after yellow fever vaccination. V was pared by 5 bases and J by 6 bases, with 11 bases between. The CDR3 extends over 12 amino acids. Germline loops: CDR1 MNHEY, CDR2 SVGAGI. TCRdb re-called the 5' RACE reads through MiXCR, storing one row per CDR3 protein. This table holds almost 600,000 distinct CDR3 sequences, about 14% found once. For this clonotype: Its specificity is not known.

Study observations and caveats: Contamination of FACS-sorted repertoires by abundant clonotypes from the bulk population could occur.

The sequencing used PBMCs, collected on the day of the yellow fever booster vaccination. This clonotype was obtained from a man aged 30 to 45 who received the YFV17D yellow fever vaccine. This sequence joins TRBV6-5 and TRBJ2-7; D is perhaps TRBD1 or TRBD2 (5 bases each). The CDR3, as DNA: TGTGCCAGCAGTGACCCAGGGACCGAGCAGTACTTC. Encoded protein: CASSDPGTEQYF.